A single sample gave rise to the 26 T cell receptor beta chains below, sequenced in a study of shared clonotypes between healthy human individuals. Here immunoSEQ multiplex PCR was the method, and the copy in TCRdb shows in-frame clones only, minus some. The repertoire includes approximately 500,000 clones, roughly 80% of them detected once, and about an eighth sits in the top ten. The material sequenced was PBMCs. The source of these receptors is a woman between 40 and 55 years old in good health. Some clones in this sample may be carry-over from other donors' samples.

The chain couples TRBV19 to TRBJ1-2; D call uncertain. The CDR3 is made up of 14 amino acids. V dropped 9 bases and J dropped 3 bases, with 17 bases sitting between them. Per the germline V gene, CDR1 is LNHDA and CDR2 is SQIVND (reference sequence). In DNA form, the CDR3 reads TGTGCCAGCCACATGCTGGGGATTCACTATGGCTACACCTTC. This sequence encodes CASHMLGIHYGYTF. Complete variable domain (other parts from reference TRBV19 and TRBJ1-2): DGGITQSPKYLFRKEGQNVTLSCEQNLNHDAMYWYRQDPGQGLRLIYYSQIVNDFQKGDIAEGYSVSREKKESFPLTVTSAQKNPTAFYLCASHMLGIHYGYTFGSGTRLTVV.

Worth noting for this clone: This probably arose from a read error, given a far larger clone one base away. Other DNA sequences in this specimen translate into the identical CDR3. This chain uses TRBV9 with TRBJ1-2; D unclear. The germline CDR1 and CDR2 sequences are SGDLS and YYNGEE. The CDR3 is made up of 13 amino acids. CDR3 amino acids: CASSASKNYGYTF. The CDR3 DNA reads TGTGCCAGCAGCGCTTCTAAAAACTATGGCTACACCTTT.

The chain joins TRBV27 to TRBJ2-5, with TRBD1 matching over 8 bases. V was clipped by 5 bases and J by 4 bases; unmatched bases: 6. This CDR3 comprises 14 residues. Germline V gene data show CDR1 as MNHEY and CDR2 as SMNVEV (reference sequence). CDR3 nucleotide sequence: TGTGCCAGCAGTCCGGGACAGGCGGGAGAGACCCAGTACTTC. Amino acids: CASSPGQAGETQYF.

The rearrangement uses TRBV18 and TRBJ1-5; D remains unclear. The CDR3 runs 18 residues. The ends were cut back, 2 bases at V and 3 bases at J, with 20 bases in the middle. CDR1 is KGHSH, CDR2 LQKENI, per germline. The CDR3 loop reads CASSPGPPLLGSNQPQHF. The DNA of the CDR3 is TGTGCCAGCTCACCAGGGCCACCACTCTTAGGATCCAATCAGCCCCAGCATTTT.

This rearrangement joins TRBV30 to TRBJ2-7; TRBD1 aligns across 9 bases. The CDR3 has 13 residues. Germline lookup yields CDR1 GTSNPN and CDR2 SVGIG (reference sequence). V was clipped by 2 bases and J by 4 bases; unmatched bases: 3. CDR3 residues: CAWSWGQGYEQYF. The CDR3, as DNA: TGTGCCTGGAGTTGGGGACAGGGATACGAGCAGTACTTC.

This clone turned up a few times. A much bigger clone sits one base away, suggesting this may be a read error. This chain joins TRBV7-9 and TRBJ1-1, with a tentative D call TRBD1 (5 bases). Germline lookup yields CDR1 SEHNR and CDR2 FQNEAQ (reference sequence). CDR3 length equals 11 residues. The CDR3: CAGSPDSKAFF. For the CDR3, the DNA is TGTGCCGGCAGCCCCGACAGTAAGGCTTTCTTT.

V gene TRBV29-1 combines with J gene TRBJ2-5, with 12 bases that match TRBD1. The CDR3 has 13 residues. Losses at the gene ends were 6 bases for V and 5 bases for J; bases not matched to a gene: 4. Germline V CDR1 and CDR2: SQVTM, ANQGSEA. CDR3 amino acids: CSVGTGGWETQYF. The CDR3 DNA follows: TGCAGCGTGGGGACAGGGGGCTGGGAGACCCAGTACTTC.

Concerning this clone: Other DNA sequences within the sample encode an identical CDR3. The chain has TRBV5-1 and TRBJ1-1, with a tentative D call TRBD1 (6 bases). The CDR3 extends over 13 amino acids. Between the trimmed V and J ends, which lost 0 bases and 5 bases, there was a span of 8 bases. Germline CDR1 reads SGHRS; CDR2 reads YFSETQ. For the CDR3, the DNA is TGCGCCAGCAGCTTGGGAGGGGGGACTGAAGCTTTCTTT. It yields the protein CASSLGGGTEAFF.

V usage is TRBV18 and J usage is TRBJ1-5; a weak D match, TRBD1 (6 bases). Trimming pared 4 bases from V and 0 bases from J, leaving 13 bases between. The CDR3 length is 16 residues. The germline CDR1 and CDR2 sequences are KGHSH and LQKENI. The CDR3 DNA is TGTGCCAGCTCACTCGGACAGATTCATAGCAATCAGCCCCAGCATTTT. Encoded protein: CASSLGQIHSNQPQHF.

Details on this clone: A far larger clone is just one base off, so this is likely a read error. This CDR3 is also generated by other DNA sequences in the sample. The chain has TRBV5-4 and TRBJ1-1, with D unclear. Trimming left V 4 bases short and J 3 bases short, with 13 bases between. This CDR3 contains 14 residues. Germline V gene sequence: CDR1 SGHNT, CDR2 YYREEE (reference sequence). The CDR3 reads CASSNIVVDTEAFF. The CDR3 DNA follows: TGTGCCAGCAGCAACATCGTGGTTGACACTGAAGCTTTCTTT.

To note about this clone: Distinct nucleotide sequences in the sample also encode this CDR3. The J gene is TRBJ1-5, the V gene TRBV7-2; D is unresolved. The CDR3 extends over 14 amino acids. V lost 1 base and J 4 bases, leaving 8 bases between the germline ends. Germline loops: CDR1 SGHTA, CDR2 FQGNSA. In DNA, the CDR3 is TGTGCCAGCAGCTTAGGGGGAGGTAATCAGCCCCAGCATTTT. This encodes CASSLGGGNQPQHF.

The chain employs TRBV28 and TRBJ2-7, with 15 bases identical to TRBD2. The germline V gene encodes CDR1 MDHEN and CDR2 SYDVKM. The CDR3 has 16 residues. With 4 bases clipped from V and 5 bases from J, the junction kept 6 bases outside the gene matches. CDR3 residues: CASSSGTSGRFHEQYF. The DNA for the CDR3 is TGTGCCAGCAGTTCCGGGACTAGCGGGAGGTTCCACGAGCAGTACTTC.

The J gene is TRBJ1-2, the V gene TRBV10-3; unclear D gene. V gave up 0 bases and J gave up 5 bases, with 10 bases separating them. This CDR3 has 14 residues. The germline gives CDR1 ENHRY, CDR2 SYGVKD. The CDR3 coding sequence is TGTGCCATCAGTGAGTCAAGATTCGGGTATGGCTACACCTTC. Amino acid sequence: CAISESRFGYGYTF.

This clone was seen a single time. This rearrangement joins TRBV7-2 to TRBJ2-5; 12 bases fit TRBD2. CDR1 is SGHTA and CDR2 is FQGNSA in the germline V gene. The length of the CDR3 is 19 residues. The V and J ends lost 2 bases and 1 base, in that order; junction bases with no gene match: 11. The DNA for the CDR3 is TGTGCCAGCAGCTTATGTGAGCGGACTAGCGGGGTTGTCCAAGAGACCCAGTACTTC. Translated: CASSLCERTSGVVQETQYF.

Details on this clone: A read error is the likely source, as a far larger clone sits one nucleotide away. Different DNA sequences within this sample yield the same CDR3. DNA of the CDR3: TGTGCTAGCAGTTACGCAGGGGGCGAGAACTATGGCTACACCTTC. Its translation: CASSYAGGENYGYTF. The rearrangement uses TRBV6-5 and TRBJ1-2; 8 bases fit TRBD1. Germline lookup yields CDR1 MNHEY and CDR2 SVGAGI. The CDR3 length is 15 residues.

This clone was detected a few times. This chain links TRBV1 with TRBJ2-2; the DNA was not compared with TRBD2, the D call given in the table. TRBV1 is marked as a pseudogene. The CDR3 has 17 amino acids. The CDR3 protein is CTSSQDLREEGVGELFF. The CDR3 DNA reads as TGCACCAGCAGCCAAGATCTGCGGGAGGAAGGCGTCGGGGAGCTGTTTTTT.

As regards this clone: Compared with germline, one end of the junction differs, possibly owing to a read error. This specimen includes other DNA sequences encoding the same CDR3. The rearrangement uses TRBV9 and TRBJ2-2; no reliable D call. The CDR3 runs to 14 residues. The germline gives CDR1 SGDLS, CDR2 YYNGEE. The CDR3 coding sequence is TGTGCCAGCAGCGTAGGGGTAGTTTCCGGAGAGCTGTTTTTT. This translates into CASSVGVVSGELFF.

V gene TRBV15 combines with J gene TRBJ2-4, with D possibly called TRBD1 or TRBD2 (5 bases each). V was cut by 3 bases and J by 3 bases, with 12 bases left in between. This CDR3 contains 15 residues. CDR1 LNHNV and CDR2 YYDKDF come from the germline V gene (reference sequence). The chain's CDR3 is CATSSFGTVKNIQYF. DNA for the CDR3: TGTGCCACCAGCAGCTTTGGGACGGTCAAAAACATTCAGTACTTC.

The chain uses TRBV11-2 and TRBJ2-2; D possibly corresponds to TRBD1 (6 bases). V lost 5 bases and J lost 6, with 19 bases in between. Germline-derived CDR1 and CDR2 are SGHAT and FQNNGV. The CDR3 has 16 amino acids. The CDR3 sequence: CASSPRGPGTSGELFF. CDR3 sequence (DNA): TGTGCCAGCAGCCCCAGGGGCCCGGGTACCTCCGGGGAGCTGTTTTTT.

The rearrangement links TRBV11-2 to TRBJ2-5, with 10 bases lining up with TRBD1. The J call is uncertain, as TRBJ2-7 better fits the DNA end. Germline loops: CDR1 SGHAT, CDR2 FQNNGV. This CDR3 is 16 amino acids long. Here the CDR3 reads CASSLNLGTGAYEQYF. The DNA for the CDR3 is TGTGCCAGCAGCTTAAATTTGGGGACAGGGGCCTACGAGCAGTACTTC.

This chain uses TRBV7-8 with TRBJ1-1; D is unclear. This CDR3 contains 13 residues. Germline values: CDR1 SGHVS, CDR2 FQNEAQ. Trimming shortened V by 5 bases and J by 3 bases, and 10 bases separated the two germline ends. The CDR3 reads CASSAAVYTEAFF. CDR3 coding DNA: TGTGCCAGCAGCGCGGCAGTTTACACTGAAGCTTTCTTT.

This rearrangement joins TRBV6-1 to TRBJ1-1; TRBD1 matches at 8 bases. Germline V lookup: CDR1 MNHNS, CDR2 SASEGT. V dropped 7 bases and J dropped 3; count of bases not matched to a gene: 7. The CDR3 is 14 amino acids. CDR3 sequence: CASTVGQGYTEAFF. The CDR3 nucleotides are TGTGCCAGCACTGTCGGACAGGGATACACTGAAGCTTTCTTT.

The J gene is TRBJ2-1, the V gene TRBV6-4; either TRBD1 or TRBD2 may supply D (5 bases each). The CDR3 length is 16 residues. CDR1 MRHNA and CDR2 SNTAGT come from the germline V gene. V lost 0 bases and J lost 0, with 9 bases in between. CDR3 loop: CASSDSPGRSYNEQFF. In DNA form, the CDR3 reads TGTGCCAGCAGTGACTCGCCGGGACGCTCCTACAATGAGCAGTTCTTC.

This sequence joins TRBV9 and TRBJ2-1, with 8 nucleotides matching TRBD2. The CDR3 is made up of 16 amino acids. CDR1 is SGDLS, CDR2 YYNGEE, per germline. The junction had 8 bases not matched to a gene; V was cut back by 2 bases and J by 4 bases. CDR3 sequence reads: CASSVSSGLSYNEQFF. CDR3 bases: TGTGCCAGCAGCGTCTCTAGCGGGCTTTCTTACAATGAGCAGTTCTTC.

The V and J genes are TRBV7-6 and TRBJ2-2, with no clear D. The CDR3 runs to 16 residues. Per germline, CDR1 SGHVS and CDR2 FNYEAQ. Between the trimmed V and J ends, which lost 4 bases and 1 base, there was a span of 13 bases. The DNA of the CDR3 is TGTGCCAGCAGCTGGGGTCGCGGAGAGAACACCGGGGAGCTGTTTTTT. Its protein product is CASSWGRGENTGELFF.

About this clone itself: Given a far larger clone just one base away, this is likely a sequencing read error. Other DNA sequences in the sample encode the same CDR3. Written as DNA, the CDR3 is TGTGCTAGCAGTGAGAGAAATATAAATGAAGCTTTCTTT. Protein product: CASSERNINEAFF. The chain has TRBV6-1 and TRBJ1-1; D unclear. The germline V gene encodes CDR1 MNHNS and CDR2 SASEGT. This CDR3 spans 13 amino acids.